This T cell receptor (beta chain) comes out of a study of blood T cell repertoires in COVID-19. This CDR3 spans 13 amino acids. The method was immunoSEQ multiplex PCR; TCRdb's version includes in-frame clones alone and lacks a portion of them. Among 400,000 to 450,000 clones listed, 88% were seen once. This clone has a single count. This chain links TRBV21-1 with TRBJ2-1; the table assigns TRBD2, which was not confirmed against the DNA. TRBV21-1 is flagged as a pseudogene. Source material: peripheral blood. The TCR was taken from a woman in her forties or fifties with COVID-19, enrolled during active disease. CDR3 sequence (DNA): TGTGCCAGCAGCGGAAGCTCCGGGAATGAGCAGTTCTTC. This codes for CASSGSSGNEQFF.